This T cell receptor beta chain stems from a study of T cells in Graves' hyperthyroidism and ophthalmopathy. The junction had 9 bases not matched to a gene; V was cut back by 5 bases and J by 8 bases. This CDR3 is 13 amino acids long. The germline V gene has CDR1 MNHNS and CDR2 SASEGT. It was RNA transcripts that yielded the amplified TCR beta CDR3 regions. The primer set for the first-round RT-PCR of the TCR CDR3 was HTBI. TCRdb re-called the multiplex PCR reads through MiXCR, storing one row per CDR3 protein. Seen here are roughly 330,000 distinct CDR3 sequences, 16% observed once, and the top ten hold roughly a third. Findings of the study overall: For ophthalmopathy, model prediction preceded onset by a median approximately 6 months.

This clonotype has at least ten counts. The antigen remains undetermined. The chain couples TRBV6-1 to TRBJ2-7; 7 bases match TRBD1. The sequenced sample consisted of blood. The sequence came from a man younger than 40 with Graves' hyperthyroidism. This CDR3 is CASSYPGTAQQYF. CDR3 DNA sequence: TGTGCCAGCAGTTATCCCGGGACAGCCCAGCAGTACTTC.